This note documents a single T cell receptor beta chain sequence. There is no known antigen for this receptor. One end of the junction fails to match germline, which may point to a read error. A history of other malignancies or of prior chemotherapy or radiotherapy was absent in all patients, and node-negative disease was shown on CT and PET/CT in all patients. Roughly 6.5 milliliters of peripheral venous blood were drawn into EDTA tubes at each of two time points. Ficoll-Paque Plus density-gradient centrifugation was used to isolate PBMCs. Right after collection, samples were placed at -80 degrees C and kept there until analysis. The sample comes from a study of prognosis after radiotherapy for stage I lung cancer (dated by TCRdb to the early 2020s). General notes on the study: Between April 2018 and January 2019, some 18 patients with stage I NSCLC were enrolled in Nanjing, China. Approximately 15 patients had newly diagnosed primary stage I lung tumors, and five had oligometastatic NSCLC after surgical resection of the primary tumor. All patients were regarded as medically inoperable, because of comorbidities in more than 10 patients and refusal of surgery in 7 or 8 patients. The cohort was made up of about 13 men and roughly 6 women, with a median age of around 70 years and an age range of roughly 53 to 95 years. Squamous cell carcinoma histology was identified in 7 or 8 patients, and adenocarcinoma histology was identified in under 15 patients. SBRT was delivered in 3 to 5 fractions with a biologically effective dose of at least 100 Gy, and image-guided IMRT or VMAT was used for delivery. No patient received concurrent therapy alongside SBRT. About 20% of the 19 patients developed distant metastases after SBRT, at a median of around 7 months; the other 15 showed no significant progression. The study profiled peripheral blood TCR beta repertoires from stage I NSCLC patients before and after stereotactic body radiotherapy and related them to distant failure. The study took one blood sample before SBRT and one after SBRT from each of roughly 20 patients and sequenced all 40 or so samples.

General conclusions and limits of the study: No determination of tumor specificity was made for expanded TCR clones. The study was limited by the small cohort and short follow-up, and independent validation of the study findings is required. No adjustment for multiple comparisons was applied to any of the reported P values. Unique TCR clone counts fell after SBRT (median approximately 10,000 before versus 6,000 to 8,000 after; Wilcoxon paired P=0.011). Differences in TRBV and TRBJ usage frequencies by metastasis status were reportedly observed in two V genes at baseline and in 8 to 10 V and two J genes after SBRT. Post-SBRT Shannon entropy and its change from baseline were lower in patients who developed distant metastases; baseline Shannon entropy was not associated with metastases.

From the germline V gene, CDR1 is MNHEY and CDR2 is SVGEGT. The cysteine opens and the phenylalanine closes a CDR3 of 10 amino acids. Left in the record is the CDR3 DNA by itself, 30 bases read in frame from the first base. The TCR beta CDR3 region was amplified from genomic DNA by two rounds of multiplex PCR. In the first PCR round, primers specific to each TRBV and TRBJ gene were used, and the primer sequences were filed in Chinese patent CN105087789A. The second PCR round used universal primers. The Roche High Pure PCR Template Preparation Kit was used to extract genomic DNA from frozen PBMCs. Libraries were sequenced paired-end with 151 bp reads on an Illumina HiSeq 3000. Under the source paper's analysis protocol: CutAdapt was used to discard raw reads that did not contain the multiplex PCR primer sequences. High-quality paired reads were merged into contigs with PEAR. TRB V, D and J gene segments were assigned to each contig with MiXCR by alignment to reference sequences. CDR3 sequences were clustered by base quality and sequence similarity to remove sequencing errors. Diversity was measured as Shannon entropy normalized by the natural log of productive TCR sequence number. Clonality was defined as one minus Shannon entropy divided by the natural log of the number of unique clonotypes. Progression-free survival cut-offs for repertoire metrics were chosen using the Youden index of ROC curves, with analyses run in R 3.5.3. TCRdb redid the processing of the public reads, applying fastp at Q25 and MiXCR, and retained in-frame beta chains. Rows are unified per CDR3 protein, each entry keeping the most common DNA and genes. The V and J calls reflect TCRdb's pipeline rather than the authors' work. A total of tens of thousands of distinct CDR3 sequences appear in this sample, roughly 40% of them only once. Of the sample, approximately 52% falls within the top ten clones.

The clonotype was recovered from a donor older than 45 with non-small cell lung cancer. The sequence links TRBV6-2 or TRBV6-3 to TRBJ1-2, with the D gene uncertain. Source: PBMCs, taken before or after stereotactic body radiation therapy (not recorded which). The CDR3 in this case is CASREYVYTF. The nucleotide sequence reads TGTGCCAGCAGAGAGTATGTCTACACCTTC.